This T cell receptor (beta chain) was retrieved from a study of CD8 T cells in ankylosing spondylitis. V trimming: 2 bases; J trimming: 4 bases; junction bases outside the gene matches: 3. This CDR3 comprises 14 residues. Germline V lookup: CDR1 DFQATT, CDR2 SNEGSKA (reference sequence). Via MiXCR, TCRdb re-called the 5' RACE reads, giving one row per CDR3 protein. The sample records 35,000 to 40,000 distinct CDR3 sequences, 15% to 20% being singletons. The rearrangement links TRBV20-1 to TRBJ2-2; 8 bases are shared with TRBD1. The sequence was collected from a male donor with ankylosing spondylitis or in good health (not recorded which). The sample comprised blood. CDR3 DNA sequence: TGCAGTGCTAGACAGGGGGCAGGCACCGGGGAGCTGTTTTTT. This translates into CSARQGAGTGELFF.